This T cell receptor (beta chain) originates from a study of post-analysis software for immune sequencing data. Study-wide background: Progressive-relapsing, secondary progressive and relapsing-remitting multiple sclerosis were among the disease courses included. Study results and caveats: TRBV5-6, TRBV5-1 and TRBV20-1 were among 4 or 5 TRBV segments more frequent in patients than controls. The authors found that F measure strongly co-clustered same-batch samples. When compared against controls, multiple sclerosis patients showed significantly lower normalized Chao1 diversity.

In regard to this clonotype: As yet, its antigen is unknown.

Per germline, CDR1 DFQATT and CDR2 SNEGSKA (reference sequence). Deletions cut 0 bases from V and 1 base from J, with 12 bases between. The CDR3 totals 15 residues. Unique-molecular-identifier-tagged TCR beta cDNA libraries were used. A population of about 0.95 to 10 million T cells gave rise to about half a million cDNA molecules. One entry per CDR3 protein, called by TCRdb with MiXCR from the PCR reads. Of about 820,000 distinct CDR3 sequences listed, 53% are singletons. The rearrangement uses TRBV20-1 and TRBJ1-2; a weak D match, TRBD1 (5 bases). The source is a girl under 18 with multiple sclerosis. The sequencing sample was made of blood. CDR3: CSARDQTAVNYGYTF. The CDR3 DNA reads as TGCAGTGCTAGAGATCAGACAGCCGTTAACTATGGCTACACCTTC.